This TCR beta chain was documented in a study of T cells after posttransplantation cyclophosphamide. Trimming left V 3 bases short and J 7 bases short, with 15 bases between. The length of the CDR3 is 14 residues. Germline loops: CDR1 GTSNPN, CDR2 SVGIG (reference sequence). This clone was found many times. Assay: immunoSEQ multiplex PCR; the TCRdb copy retains only in-frame clones and omits some. The sample contains some 50,000 clones, none of them singletons. The sequence was obtained from a man aged 40-55 years in good health, CMV-negative, and a related stem cell transplant donor. V gene TRBV30 combines with J gene TRBJ1-4, with no clear D. Sample: PBMCs. This CDR3 reads CAWSPLETLEKLFF. CDR3 nucleotide sequence: TGTGCCTGGAGCCCCTTAGAAACTCTTGAAAAACTGTTTTTT.